The rows below give T cell receptor beta chains drawn from one sample of a study of blood T cells in healthy people across ages. TCRdb recomputed calls from the 5' RACE reads with MiXCR, one row per CDR3 protein. The table shows over 600,000 distinct CDR3 sequences, with less than 60% occurring only once. Sequences were obtained from blood. These receptors came from an elderly man in good health. The CDR3 runs from the conserved cysteine through the conserved F or W. A D gene is named only where the DNA matches it firmly. For some rows the clone size is stated as once, few or many, or as a class when expanded; others skip it.

clone_size cdr3_length d_call j_call v_call cdr3_nt cdr3_aa
few 14 NA TRBJ2-2 TRBV7-2 TGTGCCAGCAGCCCGACCACAGTCCCCGGGGAGCTGTTTTTT CASSPTTVPGELFF
once 17 TRBD2 TRBJ2-7 TRBV12-3/TRBV12-4 TGTGCCAGCACCGCTCTTCTTACTAGCGGGCACTCCTACGAGCAGTACTTC CASTALLTSGHSYEQYF
few 14 NA TRBJ2-1 TRBV12-3/TRBV12-4 TGTGCCAGCAGCGGGACCCAGGGTCTGAGTGAGCAGTTCTTC CASSGTQGLSEQFF
NA 17 TRBD2 TRBJ2-3 TRBV24-1 TGTGCCACCAGTGATTTGCGGCGAGCGGGAGTTACTGATACGCAGTATTTT CATSDLRRAGVTDTQYF
NA 17 TRBD2 TRBJ2-1 TRBV3-1 TGTGCCAGCAGCCGAGGACTAGCGGGACGTTCCTACAATGAGCAGTTCTTC CASSRGLAGRSYNEQFF
NA 15 NA TRBJ1-4 TRBV7-2 TGTGCCAGCAGCTTAGGTCCGTTTCCTAATGAAAAACTGTTTTTT CASSLGPFPNEKLFF
few 16 NA TRBJ1-5 TRBV7-2 TGTGCCAGCAGCCTAGGGCCGAGGGATAGCAATCAGCCCCAGCATTTT CASSLGPRDSNQPQHF
NA 14 TRBD1 TRBJ2-7 TRBV25-1 TGTTCCAGCAGTGACCAGGACAGGGCGTACGAGCAGTACTTC CSSSDQDRAYEQYF
many 16 NA TRBJ2-6 TRBV20-1 TGCAGTGCTAGTCTCCGGACGAGCTCTGGGGCCAACGTCCTGACTTTC CSASLRTSSGANVLTF
NA 13 NA TRBJ2-5 TRBV24-1 TGTGCCACCAGTGCTACAGCCCAAGAGACCCAGTACTTC CATSATAQETQYF
NA 15 TRBD2 TRBJ2-7 TRBV6-2/TRBV6-3 TGTGCCAGCAGTTACGGCGGGGGGGTTTCCTACGAGCAGTACTTC CASSYGGGVSYEQYF
few 12 NA TRBJ1-2 TRBV28 TGTGCCAGCAGGGGGGAGGCCTATGGCTACACCTTC CASRGEAYGYTF
many 16 TRBD1 TRBJ1-2 TRBV7-2 TGTGCCAGCAGCCCGCAACCAGGGGGCGCGATTGATGGCTACACCTTC CASSPQPGGAIDGYTF
NA 12 TRBD2 TRBJ2-1 TRBV7-9 TGTGCCAGCAGCTTAACTAGCGATGAGCAGTTCTTC CASSLTSDEQFF
NA 15 TRBD2 TRBJ2-5 TRBV29-1 TGCAGCGCAACACCCCGGACTAGCGCGGAAGAGACCCAGTACTTC CSATPRTSAEETQYF
NA 11 NA TRBJ2-5 TRBV29-1 TGCAGCGTTGGCACAACCGATGAGCAGTACTTC CSVGTTDEQYF
NA 16 TRBD2 TRBJ2-3 TRBV11-2 TGTGCCAGCAGCTTTGGCACTAGCGGGCCAACAGATACGCAGTATTTT CASSFGTSGPTDTQYF
NA 13 NA TRBJ1-1 TRBV12-3/TRBV12-4 TGTGCCAGTGGGAGGGGGACGAACACTGAAGCTTTCTTT CASGRGTNTEAFF
NA 13 NA TRBJ1-1 TRBV3-1 TGTGCCAGCAGCCAAGATCACCGTACTGAAGCTTTCTTT CASSQDHRTEAFF
few 16 NA TRBJ2-5 TRBV24-1 TGTGCCACCAGTGATTTAAGCCTAGGAAACAACAATGAGCAGTACTTC CATSDLSLGNNNEQYF
once 15 NA TRBJ2-3 TRBV25-1 TGTGCCAGCAGTGAATATAACAGGCTCACAGATACGCAGTATTTT CASSEYNRLTDTQYF
NA 15 NA TRBJ2-3 TRBV29-1 TGCAGCGTTGTTAAAGAGCGGGGTTGGACAGAGACGCAGTATTTT CSVVKERGWTETQYF
NA 16 TRBD2 TRBJ2-7 TRBV3-1 TGTGCCAGCAGCCAAGATGGGGTAGCGGGAGTTTTTGAGCAGTACTTC CASSQDGVAGVFEQYF
many 15 NA TRBJ2-1 TRBV4-2 TGTGCCAGCAGCCAAGAAAGTCAGGACTACAATGAGCAGTTCTTC CASSQESQDYNEQFF
NA 14 NA TRBJ1-2 TRBV7-9 TGTGCCAGCAGCCCGAACGGACGAGGGCTTGGCTACACCTTC CASSPNGRGLGYTF
few 16 TRBD2 TRBJ2-1 TRBV20-1 TGCAGTGCTGGAGATTTCGGCGGGAGTTTCAGGAATGAGCAGTTCTTC CSAGDFGGSFRNEQFF
NA 14 TRBD2 TRBJ2-7 TRBV5-6 TGTGCCAGCAGCCTGGGAGGGGATTTTCACGAGCAGTACTTC CASSLGGDFHEQYF
NA 15 NA TRBJ2-6 TRBV5-5 TGTGTCAGCAGCTCACACAGCGCTGGGGCCAACGTCCTGACTTTC CVSSSHSAGANVLTF
few 17 TRBD2 TRBJ2-2 TRBV27 TGTGCCAGCAGTGGGACTAGCGGGAGGGCAAGCACCGGGGAGCTGTTTTTT CASSGTSGRASTGELFF
NA 14 NA TRBJ2-1 TRBV18 TGTGCCAGCTCACCAGGATTGCTAGGGAATGAGCAGTTCTTC CASSPGLLGNEQFF
NA 15 NA TRBJ2-1 TRBV4-2 TGTGCCAGCAGCCTAAGCGCCCGAAATTACAATGAGCAGTTCTTC CASSLSARNYNEQFF
many 11 TRBD2 TRBJ2-1 TRBV7-2 TGCGGGACTAGCAAATACAATGAGCAGTTCTTC CGTSKYNEQFF
NA 16 NA TRBJ2-5 TRBV12-3/TRBV12-4 TGTGCCAGCAGTTCGTCCCGATCTGGCGGATGGGAGACCCAGTACTTC CASSSSRSGGWETQYF
NA 17 NA TRBJ2-3 TRBV5-6 TGTGCCAGCAGCTTCGGGTATCCGGGAGAAGGCACAGATACGCAGTATTTT CASSFGYPGEGTDTQYF
NA 15 NA TRBJ1-4 TRBV28 TGTGCCAGCAGTCCCCCCCAGGGGAGCGGGGAAAAACTGTTTTTT CASSPPQGSGEKLFF
NA 16 NA TRBJ2-2 TRBV27 TGTGCCAGCAGTCCCTTAGACAGGGAGGAAACCGGGGAGCTGTTTTTT CASSPLDREETGELFF
NA 15 NA TRBJ2-5 TRBV28 TGTGCCAGCAGTTTGAAGGACTTGCTCCAAGAGACCCAGTACTTC CASSLKDLLQETQYF
NA 12 NA TRBJ2-1 TRBV5-1 TGCGCCAGCAGCTTGGAGGGACCAGAGCAGTTCTTC CASSLEGPEQFF
NA 17 NA TRBJ2-1 TRBV29-1 TGCAGCGTTGACCCCTTCCCTCACGGGGACTCCTACAATGAGCAGTTCTTC CSVDPFPHGDSYNEQFF
NA 12 NA TRBJ1-1 TRBV7-9 TGTGCCAGCAGCCTCGTATTCAATAGAGGTTTCTTT CASSLVFNRGFF
many 16 TRBD1 TRBJ1-2 TRBV6-6 TGTGCCAGCAGAGGAGACAGGGGCCGAGCTAACTATGGCTACACCTTC CASRGDRGRANYGYTF
many 15 TRBD2 TRBJ2-1 TRBV29-1 TGCAGCGTTGGGGGACTAGCGGGATCTAACAATGAGCAGTTCTTC CSVGGLAGSNNEQFF
NA 21 TRBD2 TRBJ2-1 TRBV7-3 TGTGCCAGCAGCTTAAGCGGGGCTGCGGGGGGTTTGCCCAGGAGGTACAATGAGCAGTTCTTC CASSLSGAAGGLPRRYNEQFF
NA 12 NA TRBJ2-1 TRBV10-3 TGTGCCATCAGAGAACTAGAGACCGAGCAGTTCTTC CAIRELETEQFF
NA 16 NA TRBJ2-3 TRBV7-2 TGTGCCAGCAGCCATAGCCTTAGCGGTGGGACAGATACGCAGTATTTT CASSHSLSGGTDTQYF
NA 13 NA TRBJ2-1 TRBV5-1 TGCGCCAGCAGCGTGTTCAGAAACAATGAGCAGTTCTTC CASSVFRNNEQFF
few 16 TRBD2 TRBJ2-5 TRBV7-3 TGTGCCAGCAGCAAAGGCCTAGCGGGAGAGGCAGAGACCCAGTACTTC CASSKGLAGEAETQYF
few 15 NA TRBJ1-5 TRBV6-2/TRBV6-3 TGTGCCAGCAGTTACCCCGGGGCGAGCAATCAGCCCCAGCATTTT CASSYPGASNQPQHF
once 16 NA TRBJ2-6 TRBV20-1 TGCAGTGCTAGAGATGTTCTATCTCCTGGGGCCAACGTCCTGACTTTC CSARDVLSPGANVLTF
many 12 TRBD1 TRBJ1-2 TRBV27 TGTGCCAGCAGAGACCCATCAGGGGGTTTCACCTTC CASRDPSGGFTF
NA 15 TRBD1 TRBJ2-2 TRBV11-2 TGTGCCAGCACCTCACGGGACAGTTACACCGGGGAGCTGTTTTTT CASTSRDSYTGELFF
NA 13 TRBD2 TRBJ2-7 TRBV20-1 TGCAGTTCCCTAGGGGAGCGGGGGTACGAGCAGTACTTC CSSLGERGYEQYF
NA 11 NA TRBJ2-7 TRBV30 TGTGCCTGGAGTGTAGGTTACGAGCAGTACTTC CAWSVGYEQYF
NA 14 NA TRBJ2-5 TRBV5-6 TGTGCCAGCAGCTTGCGAAGCTTCCAAGAGACCCAGTACTTC CASSLRSFQETQYF
NA 13 NA TRBJ2-2 TRBV10-1 TGCGCCAGTCCAGGGATACGGGTCGGGGAGCTGTTTTTT CASPGIRVGELFF
NA 15 NA TRBJ2-3 TRBV20-1 TGCAGTGCTAGAGATCTACGGCATAGCACAGATACGCAGTATTTT CSARDLRHSTDTQYF
few 13 TRBD1 TRBJ2-7 TRBV19 TGTGCCAGTAGCCGCGACAGGGAGCACGAGCAGTACTTC CASSRDREHEQYF
many 13 NA TRBJ2-7 TRBV12-3/TRBV12-4 TGTGCCAGCATTCAAAACGGGGTCTACGAGCAGTACTTC CASIQNGVYEQYF